The subject of this entry is one TCR beta chain. TCRdb keeps only in-frame clones here, not all; method: immunoSEQ multiplex PCR. Of 60,000 to 85,000 clones listed, around 83% are singletons. This specimen belongs to a study of blood T cell repertoires in COVID-19. Study as a whole: T cells, B-cell-depleted T cells, or PBMCs supplied cDNA or gDNA.

In germline, CDR1 is LGHDT, CDR2 YNNKEL (reference sequence). The V gene lost 4 bases and the J gene lost 12 bases, with 19 bases spanning the gap. The CDR3 length is 15 residues. The V call is TRBV3-1 (or the pseudogene TRBV3-2), the J call TRBJ1-6; maybe TRBD1 (6 bases). Sequencing used peripheral blood. The TCR comes from a man aged 80 or over with acute or convalescent COVID-19. Here the CDR3 reads CASSPPTGQRGPLHF. In DNA, the CDR3 is TGTGCCAGCAGCCCACCTACGGGACAAAGAGGACCCCTCCACTTT.